The clone carrying this T cell receptor beta chain was seen only a few times. These data come from a study of human T cells and chemical hapten exposure. Time point: patch test 2, 6 weeks after DPC sensitization. The treatment here: therapeutic diphenylcyclopropenone sensitization with weekly scalp DPC. The V gene's germline CDR1 is MNHEY and CDR2 SVGAGI. CDR3 length: 17 residues. V dropped 2 bases and J dropped 0; count of bases not matched to a gene: 3. TCRdb reprocessed the RACE reads via MiXCR and lists one record per CDR3 protein. The sample holds hundreds of thousands of distinct CDR3 sequences, over 6% seen once.

This TCR was recovered from a woman between 18 and 29 years old with alopecia areata. Some clones in this sample may be carry-over from other donors' samples. J is TRBJ1-5 and V is TRBV6-5; 11 bases are shared with TRBD1. The sequencing here drew on whole blood, taken in connection with sensitization to the hapten diphenylcyclopropenone (DPC). CDR3 nucleotides: TGTGCCAGCAGTTACCCTGGACAGGGGGCTAGCAATCAGCCCCAGCATTTT. This codes for CASSYPGQGASNQPQHF.